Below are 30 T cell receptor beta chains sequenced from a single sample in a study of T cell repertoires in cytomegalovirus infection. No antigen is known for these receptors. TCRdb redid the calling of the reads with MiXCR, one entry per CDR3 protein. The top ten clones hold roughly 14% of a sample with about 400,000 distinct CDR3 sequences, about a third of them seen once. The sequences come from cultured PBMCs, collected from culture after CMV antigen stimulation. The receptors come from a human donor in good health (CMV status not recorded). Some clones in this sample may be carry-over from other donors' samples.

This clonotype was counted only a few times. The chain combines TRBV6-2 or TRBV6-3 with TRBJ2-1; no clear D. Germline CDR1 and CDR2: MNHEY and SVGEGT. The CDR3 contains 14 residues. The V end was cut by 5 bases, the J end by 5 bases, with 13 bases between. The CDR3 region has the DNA TGTGCCAGCAGTGATGTGGGTAATAACAATGAGCAGTTCTTC. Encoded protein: CASSDVGNNNEQFF.

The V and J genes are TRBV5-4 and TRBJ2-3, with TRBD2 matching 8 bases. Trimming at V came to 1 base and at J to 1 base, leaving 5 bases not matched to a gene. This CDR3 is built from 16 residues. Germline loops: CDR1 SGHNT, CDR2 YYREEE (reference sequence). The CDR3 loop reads CASSLFSGAGTDTQYF. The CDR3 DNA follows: TGTGCCAGCAGCTTGTTTAGCGGGGCGGGCACAGATACGCAGTATTTT. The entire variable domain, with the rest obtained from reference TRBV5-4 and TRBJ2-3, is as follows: ETGVTQSPTHLIKTRGQQVTLRCSSQSGHNTVSWYQQALGQGPQFIFQYYREEENGRGNFPPRFSGLQFPNYSSELNVNALELDDSALYLCASSLFSGAGTDTQYFGPGTRLTVL.

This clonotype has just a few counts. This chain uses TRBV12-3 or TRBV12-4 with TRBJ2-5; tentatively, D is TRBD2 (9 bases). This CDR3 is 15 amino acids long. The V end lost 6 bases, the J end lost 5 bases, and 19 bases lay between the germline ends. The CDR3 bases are TGTGCCAGCAGCCCGGGACAGGCGGGGGGGGAGACCCAGTACTTC. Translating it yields CASSPGQAGGETQYF.

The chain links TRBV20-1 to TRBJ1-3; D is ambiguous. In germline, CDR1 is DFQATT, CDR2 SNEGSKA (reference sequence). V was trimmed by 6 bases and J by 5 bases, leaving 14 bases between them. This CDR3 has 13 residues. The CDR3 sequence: CSAKENARNTIYF. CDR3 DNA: TGCAGTGCCAAAGAAAATGCCCGAAACACCATATATTTT.

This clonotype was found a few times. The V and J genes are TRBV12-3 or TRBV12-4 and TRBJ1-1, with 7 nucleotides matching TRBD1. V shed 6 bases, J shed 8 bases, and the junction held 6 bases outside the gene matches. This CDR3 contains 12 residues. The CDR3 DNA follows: TGTGCCAGCAGCTGGGGGACAGCCGAAGCTTTCTTT. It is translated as CASSWGTAEAFF.

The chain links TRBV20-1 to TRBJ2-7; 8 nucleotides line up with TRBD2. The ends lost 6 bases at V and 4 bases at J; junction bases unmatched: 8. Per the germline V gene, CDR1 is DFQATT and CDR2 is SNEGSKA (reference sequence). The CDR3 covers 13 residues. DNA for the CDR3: TGCAGTGCCCAGAGCGGGAGTCGGTACGAGCAGTACTTC. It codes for CSAQSGSRYEQYF.

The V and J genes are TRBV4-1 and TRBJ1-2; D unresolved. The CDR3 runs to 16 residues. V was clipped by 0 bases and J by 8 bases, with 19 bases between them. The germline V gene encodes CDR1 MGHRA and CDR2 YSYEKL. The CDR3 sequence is CASSQDGQQSTKGYTF. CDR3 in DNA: TGCGCCAGCAGCCAAGATGGGCAACAGTCAACCAAGGGCTACACCTTC.

CDR3 in amino acids: CASSYRTDLSSGANVLTF. CDR3 DNA sequence: TGTGCCAGCAGTTACCGGACCGACCTTTCCTCTGGGGCCAACGTCCTGACTTTC. This chain uses TRBV12-3 or TRBV12-4 with TRBJ2-6; no definite D call. Trimming stripped 4 bases from V and 0 bases from J, with 16 bases between. This CDR3 is built from 18 residues.

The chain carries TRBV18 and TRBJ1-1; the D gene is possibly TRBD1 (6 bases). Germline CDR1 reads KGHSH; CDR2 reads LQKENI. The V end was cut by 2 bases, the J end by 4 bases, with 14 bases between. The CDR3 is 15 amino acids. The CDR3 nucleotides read TGTGCCAGCTCACCATTAAGGGGGGACGGCACTGAAGCTTTCTTT. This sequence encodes CASSPLRGDGTEAFF.

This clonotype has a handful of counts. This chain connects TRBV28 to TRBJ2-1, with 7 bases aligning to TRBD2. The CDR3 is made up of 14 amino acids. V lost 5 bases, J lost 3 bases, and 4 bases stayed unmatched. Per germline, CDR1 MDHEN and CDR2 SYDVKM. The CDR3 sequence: CASSARDYYNEQFF. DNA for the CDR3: TGTGCCAGCAGTGCTCGGGACTACTACAATGAGCAGTTCTTC.

CDR3 sequence: CASSTLAGGFNEQFF. CDR3 nucleotides: TGTGCCAGTAGTACCCTAGCGGGAGGGTTCAATGAGCAGTTCTTC. The genes are TRBV19 and TRBJ2-1, with 12 bases identical to TRBD2. Germline loops: CDR1 LNHDA, CDR2 SQIVND (reference sequence). This CDR3 region has 15 residues. V was pared by 4 bases and J by 6 bases, with 4 bases of the junction left unmatched.

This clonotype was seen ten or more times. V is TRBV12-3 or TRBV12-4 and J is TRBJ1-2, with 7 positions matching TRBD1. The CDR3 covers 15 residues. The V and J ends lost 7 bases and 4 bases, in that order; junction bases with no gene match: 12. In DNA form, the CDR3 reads TGTGCCAGCACCGGGACAGCTCCGGAGGGCTATGGCTACACCTTC. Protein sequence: CASTGTAPEGYGYTF.

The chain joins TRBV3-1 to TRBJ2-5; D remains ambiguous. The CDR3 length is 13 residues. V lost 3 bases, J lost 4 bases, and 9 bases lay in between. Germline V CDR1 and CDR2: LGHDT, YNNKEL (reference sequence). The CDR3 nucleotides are TGTGCCAGCAGCCAGAAGGGTTTAGAGACCCAGTACTTC. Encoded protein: CASSQKGLETQYF.

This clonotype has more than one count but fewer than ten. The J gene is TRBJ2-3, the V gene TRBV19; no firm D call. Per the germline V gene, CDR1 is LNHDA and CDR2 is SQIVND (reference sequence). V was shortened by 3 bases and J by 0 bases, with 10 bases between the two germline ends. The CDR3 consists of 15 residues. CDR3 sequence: CASSIGSVSTDTQYF. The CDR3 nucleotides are TGTGCCAGTAGTATCGGGTCCGTTAGCACAGATACGCAGTATTTT.

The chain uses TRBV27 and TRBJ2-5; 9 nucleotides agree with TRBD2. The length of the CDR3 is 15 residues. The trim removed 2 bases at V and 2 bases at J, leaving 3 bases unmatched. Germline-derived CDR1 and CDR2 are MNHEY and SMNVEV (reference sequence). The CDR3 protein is CASSLLAGLQETQYF. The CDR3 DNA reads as TGTGCCAGCAGTTTACTAGCGGGGCTACAAGAGACCCAGTACTTC.

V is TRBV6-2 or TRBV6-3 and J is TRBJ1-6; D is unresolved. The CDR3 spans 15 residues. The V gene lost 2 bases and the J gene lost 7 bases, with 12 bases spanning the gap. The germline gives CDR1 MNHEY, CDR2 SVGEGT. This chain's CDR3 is CASSYGGAGNSPLHF. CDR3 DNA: TGTGCCAGCAGTTACGGCGGTGCCGGGAATTCACCCCTCCACTTT.

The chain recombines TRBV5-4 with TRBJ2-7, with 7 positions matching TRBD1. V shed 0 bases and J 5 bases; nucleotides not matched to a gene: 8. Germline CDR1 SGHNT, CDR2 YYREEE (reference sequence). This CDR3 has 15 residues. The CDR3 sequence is CASSLVGRGYHEQYF. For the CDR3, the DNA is TGTGCCAGCAGCTTGGTGGGCAGGGGGTACCACGAGCAGTACTTC.

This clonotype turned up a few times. The CDR3 is CATSDFDRKESNQPQHF. As DNA, the CDR3 is TGTGCCACCAGTGATTTTGACAGGAAAGAAAGCAATCAGCCCCAGCATTTT. V usage is TRBV24-1 and J usage is TRBJ1-5, with a possible D match to TRBD1 (6 bases). The CDR3 runs 17 residues. Deletions cut 1 base from V and 1 base from J, with 13 bases between. Germline assignment: CDR1 KGHDR and CDR2 SFDVKD.

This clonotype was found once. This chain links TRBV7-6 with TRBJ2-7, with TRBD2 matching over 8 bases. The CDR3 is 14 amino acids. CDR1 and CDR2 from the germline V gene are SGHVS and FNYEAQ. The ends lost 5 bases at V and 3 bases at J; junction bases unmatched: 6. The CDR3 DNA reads TGTGCCAGCAGCGCAGTGGCGGGAGGCTACGAGCAGTACTTC. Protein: CASSAVAGGYEQYF.

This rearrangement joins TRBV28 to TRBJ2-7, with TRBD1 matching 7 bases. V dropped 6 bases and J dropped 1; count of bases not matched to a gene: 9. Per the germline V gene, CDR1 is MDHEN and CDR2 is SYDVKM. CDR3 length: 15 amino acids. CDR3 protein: CASRSLPGQSYEQYF. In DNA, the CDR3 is TGTGCCAGCAGATCACTTCCGGGACAGTCCTACGAGCAGTACTTC.

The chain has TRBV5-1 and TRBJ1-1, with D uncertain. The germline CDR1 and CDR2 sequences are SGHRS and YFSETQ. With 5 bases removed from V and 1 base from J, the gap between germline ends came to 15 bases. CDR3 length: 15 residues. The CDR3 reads CASSSRGRENTEAFF. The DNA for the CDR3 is TGCGCCAGCAGTTCCCGAGGCCGGGAGAACACTGAAGCTTTCTTT.

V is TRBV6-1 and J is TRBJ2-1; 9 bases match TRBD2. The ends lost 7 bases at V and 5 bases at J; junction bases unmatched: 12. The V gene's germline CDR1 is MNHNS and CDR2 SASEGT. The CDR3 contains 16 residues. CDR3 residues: CASTRETSGDNNEQFF. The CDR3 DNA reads TGTGCCAGCACCAGAGAGACTAGCGGAGACAACAATGAGCAGTTCTTC.

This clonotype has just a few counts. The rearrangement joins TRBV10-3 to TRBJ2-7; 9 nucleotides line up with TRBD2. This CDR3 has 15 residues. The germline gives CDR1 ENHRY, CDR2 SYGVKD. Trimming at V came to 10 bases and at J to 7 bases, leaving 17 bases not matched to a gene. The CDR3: CATPPYRLAGREQYV. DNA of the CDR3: TGTGCCACCCCCCCTTATCGGCTAGCGGGAAGGGAGCAGTACGTC.

The CDR3 coding sequence is TGTGCCAGCAGTTACTCTTTCCAGGGGGTTCCTGAAGCTTTCTTT. It specifies CASSYSFQGVPEAFF. The rearrangement uses TRBV6-5 and TRBJ1-1; the match to TRBD1 covers 7 bases. The CDR3 is 15 amino acids. Losses at the gene ends were 0 bases for V and 6 bases for J; bases not matched to a gene: 7. Germline CDR1 reads MNHEY; CDR2 reads SVGAGI.

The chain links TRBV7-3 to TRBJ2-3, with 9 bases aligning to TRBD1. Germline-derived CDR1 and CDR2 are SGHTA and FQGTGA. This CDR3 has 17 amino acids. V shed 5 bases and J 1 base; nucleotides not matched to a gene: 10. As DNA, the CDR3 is TGTGCCAGCAGCCCAGGGACAGGGCCTTACCGCACAGATACGCAGTATTTT. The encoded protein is CASSPGTGPYRTDTQYF.

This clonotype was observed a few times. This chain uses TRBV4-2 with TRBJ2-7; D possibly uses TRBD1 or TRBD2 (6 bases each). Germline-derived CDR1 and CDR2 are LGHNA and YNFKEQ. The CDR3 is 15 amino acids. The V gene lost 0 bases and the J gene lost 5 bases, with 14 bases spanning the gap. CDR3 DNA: TGTGCCAGCAGCCAAGAGACGGGGGCTCCTAACGAGCAGTACTTC. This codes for CASSQETGAPNEQYF.

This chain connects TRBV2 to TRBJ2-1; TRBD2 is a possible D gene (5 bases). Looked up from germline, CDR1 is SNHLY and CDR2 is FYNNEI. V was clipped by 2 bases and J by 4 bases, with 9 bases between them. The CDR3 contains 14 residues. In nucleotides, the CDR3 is TGTGCCAGCAGTGAAACCGGGATTTACAATGAGCAGTTCTTC. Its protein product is CASSETGIYNEQFF. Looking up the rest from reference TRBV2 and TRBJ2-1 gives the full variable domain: EPEVTQTPSHQVTQMGQEVILRCVPISNHLYFYWYRQILGQKVEFLVSFYNNEISEKSEIFDDQFSVERPDGSNFTLKIRSTKLEDSAMYFCASSETGIYNEQFFGPGTRLTVL.

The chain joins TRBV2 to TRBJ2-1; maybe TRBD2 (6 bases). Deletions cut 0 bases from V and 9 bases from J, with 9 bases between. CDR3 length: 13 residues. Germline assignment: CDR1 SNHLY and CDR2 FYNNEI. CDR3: CASSEAGGGEQFF. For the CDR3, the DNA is TGTGCCAGCAGTGAAGCGGGGGGAGGTGAGCAGTTCTTC.

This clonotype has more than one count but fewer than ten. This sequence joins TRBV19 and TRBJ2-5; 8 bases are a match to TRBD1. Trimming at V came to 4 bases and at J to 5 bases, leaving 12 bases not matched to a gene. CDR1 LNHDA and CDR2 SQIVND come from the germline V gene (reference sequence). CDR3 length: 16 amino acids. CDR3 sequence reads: CASSTHLTGGKETQYF. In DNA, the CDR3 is TGTGCCAGTAGTACACACCTCACAGGGGGTAAGGAGACCCAGTACTTC.

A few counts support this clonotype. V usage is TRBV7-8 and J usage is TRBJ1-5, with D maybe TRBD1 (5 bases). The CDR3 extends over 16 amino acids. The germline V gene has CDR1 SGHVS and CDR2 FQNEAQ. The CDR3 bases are TGTGCGACGTGTCCGTATGCAGGGAACCTCAATCAGCCCCAGCATTTT. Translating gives CATCPYAGNLNQPQHF. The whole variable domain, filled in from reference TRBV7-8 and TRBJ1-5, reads GAGVSQSPRYKVAKRGQDVALRCDPISGHVSLFWYQQALGQGPEFLTYFQNEAQLDKSGLPSDRFFAERPEGSVSTLKIQRTQQEDSAVYLCATCPYAGNLNQPQHFGDGTRLSIL.